This T cell receptor beta chain derives from a study of CD8 T cells in ankylosing spondylitis. Germline CDR1 is SGHVS and CDR2 is FQNEAQ. V lost 6 bases, J lost 11 bases, and 11 bases lay in between. The CDR3 is made up of 11 amino acids. TCRdb re-called the 5' RACE reads through MiXCR, storing one row per CDR3 protein. In the table there are about 360,000 distinct CDR3 sequences, around 15% of which are singletons. The receptor was isolated from a male donor with ankylosing spondylitis or in good health (not recorded which). This chain links TRBV7-8 with TRBJ1-5, with no clear D. Sequenced input: blood, either unsorted or a sorted T cell fraction (not recorded which). CDR3 protein: CASSTEGSQHF. CDR3 bases: TGTGCCAGCAGTACGGAAGGATCCCAGCATTTT.